The rows below give T cell receptor beta chains drawn from one sample of a study of cytomegalovirus exposure and HLA in healthy donors. Only in-frame clones appear in the TCRdb table, and some are missing; sequencing was by immunoSEQ multiplex PCR. The table lists around 250,000 clones, roughly four fifths of them singletons, with around 8.3% in the top ten. Sequencing used PBMCs. These receptor sequences come from a woman aged 60-75 years in good health and CMV-seropositive. Each CDR3 is given with its conserved first and last residue. The D gene is left open where the match is weak. Not every row has a clone size; where given, it reads once, few, many or a size class.

v_gene	d_gene	abundance	j_gene	CDR3aa	CDR3nt
TRBV10-1	-	-	TRBJ2-1	CASSDIRGEQFF	TGCGCCAGCAGTGATATAAGGGGTGAGCAGTTCTTC
TRBV18	TRBD1	-	TRBJ2-6	CASSPLGTGGANVLTF	TGTGCCAGCTCACCCCTCGGGACAGGGGGGGCCAACGTCCTGACTTTC
TRBV28	-	-	TRBJ2-1	CASSLPRGYEQFF	TGTGCCAGCAGTTTACCACGGGGGTATGAGCAGTTCTTC
TRBV27	-	-	TRBJ2-2	CASSLGGPGELFF	TGTGCCAGCAGTTTAGGGGGCCCCGGGGAGCTGTTTTTT
TRBV27	-	-	TRBJ1-2	CASSSYRADYGYTF	TGTGCCAGCAGTTCATACAGGGCGGACTATGGCTACACCTTC
TRBV6-6	-	-	TRBJ2-6	CASTPTGSGANVLTF	TGTGCCAGCACCCCCACAGGGTCGGGGGCCAACGTCCTGACTTTC
TRBV29-1	-	once	TRBJ1-3	CSAAPPVGNTIYF	TGCAGCGCCGCACCGCCGGTTGGAAACACCATATATTTT
TRBV5-4	TRBD2	-	TRBJ2-1	CASSWGLAVYNEQFF	TGTGCCAGCAGCTGGGGACTAGCGGTTTACAATGAGCAGTTCTTC
TRBV20-1	-	-	TRBJ2-7	CSAYKRYEQYF	TGCAGTGCTTATAAGCGGTACGAGCAGTACTTC
TRBV7-9	TRBD2	-	TRBJ2-3	CASSSRLAGTDTQYF	TGTGCCAGCAGCTCCCGACTAGCGGGCACAGATACGCAGTATTTT
TRBV19	-	few	TRBJ2-1	CASRPYRRSSYNEQFF	TGTGCCAGTAGACCCTACCGGAGAAGCTCCTACAATGAGCAGTTCTTC
TRBV2	TRBD1	-	TRBJ1-2	CASSSGQGRGGYTF	TGTGCCAGCAGTTCGGGACAGGGACGGGGAGGCTACACCTTC
TRBV19	-	-	TRBJ2-1	CASIGNSYNEQFF	TGTGCCAGTATTGGCAACTCCTACAATGAGCAGTTCTTC
TRBV30	TRBD1	-	TRBJ1-5	CAWTSGQGAVQPQHF	TGTGCCTGGACCTCAGGACAGGGGGCCGTTCAGCCCCAGCATTTT
TRBV18	-	-	TRBJ1-3	CASSPGGNTNSGNTIYF	TGTGCCAGCTCACCAGGAGGGAACACCAACTCTGGAAACACCATATATTTT
TRBV30	TRBD2	-	TRBJ2-1	CAWSAWDYIGNEQFF	TGTGCCTGGAGCGCCTGGGACTATATCGGCAATGAGCAGTTCTTC
TRBV27	TRBD1	once	TRBJ2-7	CASRGQGSSYEQYF	TGTGCCAGCAGGGGACAGGGGTCCTCCTACGAGCAGTACTTC
TRBV19	-	-	TRBJ1-6	CASSILSSPLHF	TGTGCCAGTAGTATCCTGAGTTCACCCCTCCACTTT
TRBV6-1	-	-	TRBJ1-1	CASSGMNTEAFF	TGTGCCAGCAGTGGTATGAACACTGAAGCTTTCTTT
TRBV27	TRBD2	-	TRBJ2-1	CASRTYSGRVWEQFF	TGTGCCAGCAGAACCTATAGCGGGAGAGTCTGGGAGCAGTTCTTC
TRBV2	TRBD1	-	TRBJ1-2	CASSGGGEGGGYTF	TGTGCCAGCAGTGGAGGGGGCGAAGGAGGTGGCTACACCTTC
TRBV7-3	-	-	TRBJ2-7	CASSLEDSYEQYF	TGTGCCAGCAGCTTAGAGGACTCCTACGAGCAGTACTTC
TRBV5-4	TRBD1	-	TRBJ1-2	CASSLETGTGLRYGYTF	TGTGCCAGCAGCTTGGAGACCGGGACAGGGTTGAGATATGGCTACACCTTC
TRBV6-5	-	-	TRBJ2-7	CASSLGRGWVNEQYF	TGTGCCAGCAGTTTAGGTCGGGGTTGGGTTAACGAGCAGTACTTC
TRBV7-9	-	-	TRBJ1-1	CASSAQENTEAFF	TGTGCCAGCAGCGCTCAGGAGAACACTGAAGCTTTCTTT
TRBV6-5	TRBD1	-	TRBJ1-3	CASTQDRAGNTIYF	TGTGCCAGCACCCAGGACAGGGCTGGAAACACCATATATTTT
TRBV6-5	TRBD2	-	TRBJ2-7	CASSYGTSIFEQYF	TGTGCCAGCAGTTACGGGACTAGTATTTTCGAGCAGTACTTC
TRBV28	TRBD1	-	TRBJ2-7	CASSLGTGMNYEQYF	TGTGCCAGCAGTTTGGGGACAGGGATGAACTACGAGCAGTACTTC
TRBV5-1	-	-	TRBJ2-7	CASSATASYEQYF	TGCGCCAGCAGCGCGACAGCCTCCTACGAGCAGTACTTC
TRBV7-2	TRBD2	-	TRBJ2-3	CASSFAGGLAGVTQYF	TGTGCCAGCAGCTTTGCTGGTGGCCTAGCGGGAGTTACGCAGTATTTT
TRBV7-9	-	-	TRBJ2-7	CSSSSRPLEQYF	TGTTCCAGCAGCTCTAGACCACTCGAGCAGTACTTC
TRBV28	-	-	TRBJ1-2	CASIMTGPNYGYTF	TGTGCCAGCATTATGACAGGCCCTAACTATGGCTACACCTTC
TRBV6-5	TRBD2	-	TRBJ2-1	CASSYQWGSGRGEQFF	TGTGCCAGCAGTTACCAGTGGGGTAGCGGGAGAGGTGAGCAGTTCTTC
TRBV28	TRBD1	-	TRBJ2-7	CASRGTASSYEQYF	TGTGCCAGCAGGGGGACAGCCTCCTCCTACGAGCAGTACTTC
TRBV29-1	TRBD1	once	TRBJ2-7	CSVGKGQGVSAYEQYF	TGCAGCGTGGGAAAGGGACAGGGGGTGAGTGCCTACGAGCAGTACTTC